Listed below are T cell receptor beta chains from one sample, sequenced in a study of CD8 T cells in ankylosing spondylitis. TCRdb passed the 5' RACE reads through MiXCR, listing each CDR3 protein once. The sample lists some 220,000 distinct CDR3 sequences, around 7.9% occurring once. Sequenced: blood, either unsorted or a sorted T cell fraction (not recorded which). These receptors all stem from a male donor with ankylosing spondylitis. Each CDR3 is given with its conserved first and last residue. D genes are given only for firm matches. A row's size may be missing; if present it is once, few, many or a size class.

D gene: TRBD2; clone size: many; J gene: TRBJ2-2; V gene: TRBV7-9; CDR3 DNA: TGTGCCAGCAGCTACTCACTAGCGCCCGCGAACACCGGGGAGCTGTTTTTT; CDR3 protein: CASSYSLAPANTGELFF
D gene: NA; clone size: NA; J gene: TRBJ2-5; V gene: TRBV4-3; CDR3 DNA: TGCGCCAGCAGCCAAGCAGCGGAAGAGACCCAGTACTTC; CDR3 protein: CASSQAAEETQYF
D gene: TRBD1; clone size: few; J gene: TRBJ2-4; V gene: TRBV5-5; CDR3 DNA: TGTGCCAGCAGCAATAAGACAGGGGGGCTAGCCAAAAACATTCAGTACTTC; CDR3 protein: CASSNKTGGLAKNIQYF
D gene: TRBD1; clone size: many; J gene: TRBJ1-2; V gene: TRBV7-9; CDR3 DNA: TGTGCCAGCAGCCTAAATAGAGGGGGCTGCACCTTC; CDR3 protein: CASSLNRGGCTF
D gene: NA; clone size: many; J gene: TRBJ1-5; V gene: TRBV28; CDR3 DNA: TGTGCCAGCAGTTTGTTGGCACGAGATAGCAATCAGCCCCAGCATTTT; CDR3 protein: CASSLLARDSNQPQHF
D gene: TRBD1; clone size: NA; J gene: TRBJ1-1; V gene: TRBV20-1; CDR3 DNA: TGCAGTCCCACAGGGGTGAACACTGAAGCTTTCTTT; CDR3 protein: CSPTGVNTEAFF
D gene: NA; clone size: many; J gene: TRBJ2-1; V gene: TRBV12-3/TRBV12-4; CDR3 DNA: TGTGCCAGCAGCCTGGGGGTATTCTCCTACAATGAGCAGTTCTTC; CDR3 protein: CASSLGVFSYNEQFF
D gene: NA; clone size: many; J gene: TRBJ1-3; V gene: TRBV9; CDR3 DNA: TGTGCCAGCAGCGGCCGACAGACTGGAAACACCATATATTTT; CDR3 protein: CASSGRQTGNTIYF
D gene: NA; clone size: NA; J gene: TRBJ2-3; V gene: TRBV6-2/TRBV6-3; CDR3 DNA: TGTGCCAGCCTGGACAGCCTCACAGATACGCAGTATTTT; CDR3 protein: CASLDSLTDTQYF
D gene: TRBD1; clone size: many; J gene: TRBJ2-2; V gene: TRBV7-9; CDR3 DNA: TGTGCCAGCAGCTCTCAAGACAGGGTGAACACCGGGGAGCTGTTTTTT; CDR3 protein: CASSSQDRVNTGELFF
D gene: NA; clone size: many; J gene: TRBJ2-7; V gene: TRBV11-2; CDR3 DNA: TGTGCCAGCAGTGCAGGGAGTTCCTACGAGCAGTACTTC; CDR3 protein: CASSAGSSYEQYF
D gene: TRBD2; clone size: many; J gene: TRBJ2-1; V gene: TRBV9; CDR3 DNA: TGTGCCAGCAGCGTAGCGAGCGGGGGGACCAATGAGCAGTTCTTC; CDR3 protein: CASSVASGGTNEQFF
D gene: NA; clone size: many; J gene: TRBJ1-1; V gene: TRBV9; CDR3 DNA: TGTGCCAGCAGCGAGGGGCCAGGTTTCTTT; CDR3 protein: CASSEGPGFF
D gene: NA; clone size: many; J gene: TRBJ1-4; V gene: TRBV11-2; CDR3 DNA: TGTGCCAGCAGTTACCGGGATGGCCGAACGCGGAATGAAAAACTGTTTTTT; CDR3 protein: CASSYRDGRTRNEKLFF
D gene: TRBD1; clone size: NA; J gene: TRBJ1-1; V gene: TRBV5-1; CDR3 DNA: TGCGCCAGCACCCTGGACAGGCCTTACACTGAAGCTTTCTTT; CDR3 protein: CASTLDRPYTEAFF
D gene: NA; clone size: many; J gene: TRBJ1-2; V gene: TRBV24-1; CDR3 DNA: TGTGCCACCAGTGTCGGGGACTACTATGGCTACACCTTC; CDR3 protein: CATSVGDYYGYTF
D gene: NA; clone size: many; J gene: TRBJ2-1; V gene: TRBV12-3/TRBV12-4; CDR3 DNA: TGTGCCAGCAGTTTCATCCCTTCCCCCCGGTTCTTC; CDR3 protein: CASSFIPSPRFF
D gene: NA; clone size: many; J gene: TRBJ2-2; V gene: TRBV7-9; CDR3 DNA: TGTGCCAGCAGCTTAGAGGGGGTCGGACATACGAACACCGGGGAGCTGTTTTTT; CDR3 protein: CASSLEGVGHTNTGELFF
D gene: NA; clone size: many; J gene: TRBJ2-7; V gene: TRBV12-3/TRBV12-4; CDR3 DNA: TGTGCCAGCAGTTTAGACAGGGCAGGCTACGAGCAGTACTTC; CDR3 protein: CASSLDRAGYEQYF
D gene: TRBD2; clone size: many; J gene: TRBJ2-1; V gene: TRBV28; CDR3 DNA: TGTGCCAGCAGCCTCCTCCGGGGGGGTGAAAGATTCTTC; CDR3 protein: CASSLLRGGERFF
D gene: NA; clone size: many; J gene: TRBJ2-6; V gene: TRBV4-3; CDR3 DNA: TGCGCCAGCAGCGACATAAGGTGGGGGGCCAACGTCCTGACTTTC; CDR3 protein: CASSDIRWGANVLTF
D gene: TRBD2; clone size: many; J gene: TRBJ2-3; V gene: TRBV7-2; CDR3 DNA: TGTGCCAGCAGCTCCGGGGGGGACGGTCCCGCAGATACGCAGTATTTT; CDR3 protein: CASSSGGDGPADTQYF
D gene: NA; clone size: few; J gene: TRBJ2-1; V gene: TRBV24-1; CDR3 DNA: TGTGCCACCAGTTTAAGTACCCTCCGCAATGAGCAGTTCTTC; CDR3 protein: CATSLSTLRNEQFF
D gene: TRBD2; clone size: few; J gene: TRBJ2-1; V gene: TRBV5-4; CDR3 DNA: TGTGCCAGCAGCTTGAAGCGGGAGAAGGGGAATGAGCAGTTCTTC; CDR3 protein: CASSLKREKGNEQFF
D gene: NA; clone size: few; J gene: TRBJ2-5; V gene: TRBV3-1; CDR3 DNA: TGTGCCAGCAGCCAACCCCGGGAACCGCCCCGAGAGACCCAGTACTTC; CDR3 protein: CASSQPREPPRETQYF
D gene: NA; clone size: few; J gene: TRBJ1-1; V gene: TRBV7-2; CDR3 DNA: TGTGCCAGCAGCTTAGCTATAGGGAGGACTGAAGCTTTCTTT; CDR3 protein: CASSLAIGRTEAFF
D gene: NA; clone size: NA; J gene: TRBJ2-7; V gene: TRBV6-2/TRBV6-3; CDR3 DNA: TGTGCCAGCAGTTACAGTATGGGACCGCGGATGAACGAGCAGTACTTC; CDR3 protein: CASSYSMGPRMNEQYF
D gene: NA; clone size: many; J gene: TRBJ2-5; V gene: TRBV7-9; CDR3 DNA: TGTGCCAGCAGCTTCAAACTGAGTGAGACCCAGTACTTC; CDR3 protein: CASSFKLSETQYF